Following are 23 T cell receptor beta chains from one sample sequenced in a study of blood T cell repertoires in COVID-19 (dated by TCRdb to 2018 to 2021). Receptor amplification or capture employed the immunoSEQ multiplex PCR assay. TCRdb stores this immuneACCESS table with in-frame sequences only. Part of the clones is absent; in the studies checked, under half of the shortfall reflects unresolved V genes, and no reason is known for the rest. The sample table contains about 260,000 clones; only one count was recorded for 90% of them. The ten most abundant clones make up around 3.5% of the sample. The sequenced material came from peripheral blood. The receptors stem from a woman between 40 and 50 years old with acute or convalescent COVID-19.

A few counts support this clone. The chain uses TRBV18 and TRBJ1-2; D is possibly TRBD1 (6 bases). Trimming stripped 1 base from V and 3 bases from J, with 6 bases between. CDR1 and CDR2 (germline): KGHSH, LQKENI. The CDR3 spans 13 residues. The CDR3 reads CASSPQGDYGYTF. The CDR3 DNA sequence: TGTGCCAGCTCACCACAGGGGGACTATGGCTACACCTTC. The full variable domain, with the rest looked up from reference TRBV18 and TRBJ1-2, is NAGVMQNPRHLVRRRGQEARLRCSPMKGHSHVYWYRQLPEEGLKFMVYLQKENIIDESGMPKERFSAEFPKEGPSILRIQQVVRGDSAAYFCASSPQGDYGYTFGSGTRLTVV.

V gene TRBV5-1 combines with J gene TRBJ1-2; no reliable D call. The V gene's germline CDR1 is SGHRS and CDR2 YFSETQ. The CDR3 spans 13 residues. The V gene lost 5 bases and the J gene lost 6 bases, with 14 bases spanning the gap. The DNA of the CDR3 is TGCGCCAGCAGACTTCTCGAGTCGGATGGCTACACCTTC. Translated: CASRLLESDGYTF.

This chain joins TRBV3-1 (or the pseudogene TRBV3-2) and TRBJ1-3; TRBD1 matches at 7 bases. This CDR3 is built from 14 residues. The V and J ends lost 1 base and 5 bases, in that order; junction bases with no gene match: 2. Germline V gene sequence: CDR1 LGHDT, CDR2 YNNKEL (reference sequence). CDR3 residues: CASSQGDSRNTIYF. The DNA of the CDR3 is TGTGCCAGCAGCCAAGGGGACAGCCGAAACACCATATATTTT.

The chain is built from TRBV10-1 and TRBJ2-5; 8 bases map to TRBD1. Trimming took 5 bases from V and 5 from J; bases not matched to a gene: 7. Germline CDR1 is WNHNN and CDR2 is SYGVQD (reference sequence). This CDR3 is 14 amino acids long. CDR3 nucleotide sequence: TGCGCCAGCAGTCCGAGACAGGGGTTGGAGACCCAGTACTTC. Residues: CASSPRQGLETQYF.

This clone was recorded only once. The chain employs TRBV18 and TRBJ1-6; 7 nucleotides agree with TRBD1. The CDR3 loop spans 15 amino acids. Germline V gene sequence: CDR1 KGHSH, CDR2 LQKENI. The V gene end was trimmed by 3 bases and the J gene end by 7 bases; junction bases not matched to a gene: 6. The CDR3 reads CASSPDRVLNSPLHF. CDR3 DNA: TGTGCCAGCTCACCCGACAGGGTTTTAAATTCACCCCTCCACTTT. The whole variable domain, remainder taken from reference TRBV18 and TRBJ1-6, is NAGVMQNPRHLVRRRGQEARLRCSPMKGHSHVYWYRQLPEEGLKFMVYLQKENIIDESGMPKERFSAEFPKEGPSILRIQQVVRGDSAAYFCASSPDRVLNSPLHFGNGTRLTVT.

CDR3 sequence: CASSIVGRGYTF. The CDR3 nucleotides are TGTGCCAGCAGTATAGTTGGGAGGGGCTACACCTTC. The chain uses TRBV6-6 and TRBJ1-2; D call uncertain. V lost 5 bases and J lost 8, with 12 bases in between. The CDR3 is 12 residues long. Germline CDR1 and CDR2: MNHNY and SVGAGI (reference sequence).

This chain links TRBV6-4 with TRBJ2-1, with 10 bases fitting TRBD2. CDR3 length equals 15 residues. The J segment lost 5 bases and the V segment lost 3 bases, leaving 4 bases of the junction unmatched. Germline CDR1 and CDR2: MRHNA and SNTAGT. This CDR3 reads CASSEVAGGHNEQFF. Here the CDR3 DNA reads TGTGCCAGCAGTGAGGTAGCGGGGGGCCACAATGAGCAGTTCTTC.

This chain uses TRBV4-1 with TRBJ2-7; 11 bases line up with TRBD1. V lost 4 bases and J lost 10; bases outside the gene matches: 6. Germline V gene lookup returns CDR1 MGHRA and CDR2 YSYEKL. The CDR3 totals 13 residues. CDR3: CASSPGQGVEQYV. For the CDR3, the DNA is TGCGCCAGCAGCCCGGGACAGGGGGTAGAACAGTACGTC.

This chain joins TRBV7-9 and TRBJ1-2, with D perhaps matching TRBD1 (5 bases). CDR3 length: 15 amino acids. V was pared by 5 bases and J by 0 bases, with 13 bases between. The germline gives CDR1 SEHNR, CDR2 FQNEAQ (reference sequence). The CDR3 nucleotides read TGTGCCAGCAGCCGGGGGGTAGACACTAACTATGGCTACACCTTC. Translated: CASSRGVDTNYGYTF.

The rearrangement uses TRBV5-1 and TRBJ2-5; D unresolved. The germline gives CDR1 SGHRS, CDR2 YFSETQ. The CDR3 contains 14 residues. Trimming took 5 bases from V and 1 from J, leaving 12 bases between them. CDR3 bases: TGCGCCAGCAGTTTGCGACACCCCCAAGAGACCCAGTACTTC. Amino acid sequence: CASSLRHPQETQYF.

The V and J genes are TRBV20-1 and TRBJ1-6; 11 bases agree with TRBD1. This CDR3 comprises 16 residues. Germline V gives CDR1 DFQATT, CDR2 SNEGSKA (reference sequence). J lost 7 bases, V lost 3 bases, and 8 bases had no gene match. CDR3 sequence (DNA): TGCAGTGCTAGTCGCGGGACAGGGGGTGTCAATTCACCCCTCCACTTT. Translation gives CSASRGTGGVNSPLHF.

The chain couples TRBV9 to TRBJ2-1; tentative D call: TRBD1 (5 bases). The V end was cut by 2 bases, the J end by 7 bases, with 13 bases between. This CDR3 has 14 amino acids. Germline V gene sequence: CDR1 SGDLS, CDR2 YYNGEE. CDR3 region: CASSVSWSGNEQFF. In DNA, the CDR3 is TGTGCCAGCAGCGTGAGTTGGTCAGGGAATGAGCAGTTCTTC.

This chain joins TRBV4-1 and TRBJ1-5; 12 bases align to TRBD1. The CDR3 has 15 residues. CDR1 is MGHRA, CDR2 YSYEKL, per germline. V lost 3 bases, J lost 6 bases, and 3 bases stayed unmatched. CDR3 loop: CASSQGGQGAQPQHF. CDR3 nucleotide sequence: TGCGCCAGCAGCCAGGGGGGACAGGGGGCTCAGCCCCAGCATTTT.

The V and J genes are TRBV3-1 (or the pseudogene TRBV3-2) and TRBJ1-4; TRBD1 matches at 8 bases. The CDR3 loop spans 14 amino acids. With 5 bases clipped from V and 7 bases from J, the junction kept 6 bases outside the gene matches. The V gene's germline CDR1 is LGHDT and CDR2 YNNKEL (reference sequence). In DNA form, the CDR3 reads TGTGCCAGCAGCAAGCAGGGGGCAGGTGAAAAACTGTTTTTT. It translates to CASSKQGAGEKLFF.

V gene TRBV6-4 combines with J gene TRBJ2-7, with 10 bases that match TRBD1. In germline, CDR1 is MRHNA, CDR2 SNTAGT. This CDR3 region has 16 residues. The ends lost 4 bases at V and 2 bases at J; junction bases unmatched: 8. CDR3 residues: CASSVWTGGITYEQYV. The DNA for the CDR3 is TGTGCCAGCAGTGTTTGGACAGGGGGAATTACCTACGAGCAGTACGTC.

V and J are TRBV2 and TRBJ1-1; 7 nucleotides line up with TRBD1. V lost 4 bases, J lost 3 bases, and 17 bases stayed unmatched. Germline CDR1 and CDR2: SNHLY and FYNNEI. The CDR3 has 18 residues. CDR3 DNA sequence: TGTGCCAGCAGTGCCCCCGTCGACGGGGACAGACTCGACACTGAAGCTTTCTTT. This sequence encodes CASSAPVDGDRLDTEAFF.

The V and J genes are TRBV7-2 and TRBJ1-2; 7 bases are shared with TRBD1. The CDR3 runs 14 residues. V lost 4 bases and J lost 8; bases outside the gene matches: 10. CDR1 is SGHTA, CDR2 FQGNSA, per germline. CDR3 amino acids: CASSSIGQAFGYTF. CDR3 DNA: TGTGCCAGCAGCTCAATTGGACAGGCCTTCGGCTACACCTTC.

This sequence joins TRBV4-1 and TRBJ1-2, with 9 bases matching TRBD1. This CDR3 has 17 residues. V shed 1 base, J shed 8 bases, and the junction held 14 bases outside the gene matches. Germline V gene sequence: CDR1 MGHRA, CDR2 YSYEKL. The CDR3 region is CASSQGDRGSPLSGYTF. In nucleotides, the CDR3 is TGCGCCAGCAGCCAAGGCGACAGGGGGTCACCACTGTCCGGCTACACCTTC.

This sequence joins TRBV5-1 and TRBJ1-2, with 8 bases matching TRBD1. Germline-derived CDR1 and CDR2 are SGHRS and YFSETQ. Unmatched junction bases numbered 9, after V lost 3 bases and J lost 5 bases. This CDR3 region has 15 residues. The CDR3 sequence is CASSSGRQGRYGYTF. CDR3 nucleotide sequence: TGCGCCAGCAGCTCCGGTAGACAGGGGCGGTATGGCTACACCTTC.

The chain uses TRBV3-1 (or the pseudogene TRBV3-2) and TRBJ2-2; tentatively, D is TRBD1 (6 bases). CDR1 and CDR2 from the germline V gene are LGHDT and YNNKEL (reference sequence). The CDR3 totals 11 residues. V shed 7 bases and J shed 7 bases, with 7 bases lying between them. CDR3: CASTGVGELFF. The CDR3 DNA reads TGTGCCAGCACAGGGGTCGGGGAGCTGTTTTTT.

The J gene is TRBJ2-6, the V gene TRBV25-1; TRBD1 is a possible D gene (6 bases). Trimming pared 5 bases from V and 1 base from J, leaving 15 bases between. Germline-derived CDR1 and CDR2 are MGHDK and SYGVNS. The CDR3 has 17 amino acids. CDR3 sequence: CASSTLLQGSGANVLTF. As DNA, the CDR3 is TGTGCCAGCAGTACCCTTCTACAGGGATCTGGGGCCAACGTCCTGACTTTC.

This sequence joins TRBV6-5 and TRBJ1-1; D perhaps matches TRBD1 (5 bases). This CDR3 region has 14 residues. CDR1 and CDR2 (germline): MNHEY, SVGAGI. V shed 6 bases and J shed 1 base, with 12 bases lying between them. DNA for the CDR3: TGTGCCAGCAGCCTACGGACACCGAACACTGAAGCTTTCTTT. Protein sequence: CASSLRTPNTEAFF.

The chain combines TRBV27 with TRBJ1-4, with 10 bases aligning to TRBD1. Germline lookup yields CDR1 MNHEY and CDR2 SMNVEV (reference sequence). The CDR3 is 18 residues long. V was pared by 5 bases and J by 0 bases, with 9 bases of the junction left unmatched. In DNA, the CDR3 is TGTGCCAGCAGTCCAGGGACAGGGGTCCCTGCAACTAATGAAAAACTGTTTTTT. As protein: CASSPGTGVPATNEKLFF.